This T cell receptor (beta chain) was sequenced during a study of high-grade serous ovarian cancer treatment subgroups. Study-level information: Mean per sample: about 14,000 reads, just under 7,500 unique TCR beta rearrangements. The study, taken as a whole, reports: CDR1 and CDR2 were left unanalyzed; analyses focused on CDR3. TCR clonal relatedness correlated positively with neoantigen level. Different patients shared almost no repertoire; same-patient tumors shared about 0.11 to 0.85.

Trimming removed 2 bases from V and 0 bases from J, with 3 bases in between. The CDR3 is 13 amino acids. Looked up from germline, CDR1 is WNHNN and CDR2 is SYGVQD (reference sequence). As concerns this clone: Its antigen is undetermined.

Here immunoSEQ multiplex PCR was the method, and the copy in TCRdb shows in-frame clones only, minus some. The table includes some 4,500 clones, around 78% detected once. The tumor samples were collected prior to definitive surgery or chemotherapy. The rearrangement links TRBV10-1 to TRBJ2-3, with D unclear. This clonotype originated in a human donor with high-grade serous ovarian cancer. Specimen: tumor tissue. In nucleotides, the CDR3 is TGCGCCAGCAGTGAGACGAGCACAGATACGCAGTATTTT. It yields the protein CASSETSTDTQYF.